The rows below give T cell receptor beta chains drawn from one sample of a study of T cells in Graves' hyperthyroidism and ophthalmopathy. TCRdb ran MiXCR on the multiplex PCR reads and lists one entry per CDR3 protein. The sample lists some 320,000 distinct CDR3 sequences, roughly an eighth occurring once. Material for sequencing was blood. These TCRs come from a woman between 40 and 50 years old with Graves' ophthalmopathy. CDR3s include the opening cysteine and the closing phenylalanine or tryptophan. A D gene is named only where the DNA matches it firmly. Where a row states a size, it is once, few, many or the class of an expanded clone; other rows omit it.

j_call	clone_size	d_call	v_call	cdr3_aa	cdr3_nt
TRBJ2-5	many	-	TRBV12-3/TRBV12-4	CASSGGETQYF	TGTGCCAGCAGTGGGGGGGAGACCCAGTACTTC
TRBJ2-2	many	TRBD1	TRBV24-1	CATSTMKTGTENTGELFF	TGTGCCACCAGTACCATGAAAACCGGGACAGAGAACACCGGGGAGCTGTTTTTT
TRBJ1-5	many	-	TRBV10-1	CASSEDGYQPQHF	TGCGCCAGCAGTGAGGACGGTTATCAGCCCCAGCATTTT
TRBJ2-2	-	TRBD2	TRBV6-2/TRBV6-3	CASTATSGGAGELFF	TGTGCCAGCACCGCGACTAGCGGGGGGGCCGGGGAGCTGTTTTTT
TRBJ2-7	many	-	TRBV7-2	CASSLVGGQLHSYEQYF	TGTGCCAGCAGCTTAGTCGGGGGCCAACTCCACTCCTACGAGCAGTACTTC
TRBJ2-1	many	-	TRBV6-1	CASSERVLTRGAYNEQFF	TGTGCCAGCAGTGAAAGAGTTCTAACCCGGGGTGCTTACAATGAGCAGTTCTTC
TRBJ1-6	many	-	TRBV7-2	CASSLVGHFNSPLHF	TGTGCCAGCAGCTTAGTTGGTCACTTCAATTCACCCCTCCACTTT
TRBJ2-1	many	TRBD2	TRBV11-1	CASSKAGGLDNEQFF	TGTGCCAGCAGTAAGGCGGGAGGGCTGGACAATGAGCAGTTCTTC
TRBJ1-1	many	-	TRBV7-9	CASSLEQGNTEAFF	TGTGCCAGCAGCTTGGAACAGGGGAACACTGAAGCTTTCTTT
TRBJ1-1	few	-	TRBV20-1	CSAFLNTEAFF	TGCAGTGCTTTTTTGAACACTGAAGCTTTCTTT
TRBJ2-1	-	TRBD2	TRBV12-3/TRBV12-4	CASSLGTSGGAYGQFF	TGTGCCAGCAGTTTAGGGACTAGCGGGGGGGCCTACGGGCAGTTCTTC
TRBJ2-1	-	TRBD1	TRBV11-2	CASSPFLADRGYNEQFF	TGTGCCAGCAGCCCCTTTTTAGCAGACAGGGGCTACAATGAGCAGTTCTTC
TRBJ2-1	few	TRBD2	TRBV20-1	CSASPYSGASGGGKQFF	TGCAGTGCTAGTCCCTACTCCGGGGCTAGCGGGGGGGGGAAGCAGTTCTTC
TRBJ1-2	many	-	TRBV7-8	CASSLGSGTNGYTF	TGTGCCAGCAGCTTAGGTTCAGGGACCAATGGCTACACCTTC
TRBJ1-1	few	-	TRBV5-1	CASSKQSNTEAFF	TGCGCCAGCAGCAAACAGTCGAACACTGAAGCTTTCTTT
TRBJ2-7	-	TRBD1	TRBV13	CASSLPGTGGGYEQYF	TGTGCCAGCAGCTTACCGGGGACAGGGGGCGGTTACGAGCAGTACTTC
TRBJ2-5	many	-	TRBV3-1	CASRRTRETQYF	TGTGCCAGCAGACGTACTCGGGAGACCCAGTACTTC